The T cell receptor beta chain described here comes from a study of blood T cell repertoires in COVID-19. Those enrolled, adults aged roughly 18 to 90 years, came from around 25 US areas. TCRdb's copy holds only in-frame clones and misses some; the assay was immunoSEQ multiplex PCR. Among hundreds of thousands of clones listed, 83% were seen once. This CDR3 region has 13 residues. The trim removed 6 bases at V and 7 bases at J, leaving 3 bases unmatched. Germline V gives CDR1 SGHRS, CDR2 YFSETQ. The specimen sequenced was PBMCs or T cells enriched from blood (not recorded which). The clonotype was recovered from a woman aged 40 to 50 who had been exposed to COVID-19. This chain joins TRBV5-1 and TRBJ1-6; 8 bases agree with TRBD1. CDR3 bases: TGCGCCAGCACCAGGGGGCAAAATTCACCCCTCCACTTT. Protein sequence: CASTRGQNSPLHF.